This T cell receptor (beta chain) was documented in a study of somatic mutations in cytotoxic T cells in rheumatoid arthritis. Study summary: Selected T-cell populations stained with V beta antibodies were isolated by flow sorting to nearly 100% purity; these included V beta1+ cells subjected to TCRB sequencing.

V was cut by 1 base and J by 6 bases, with 14 bases left in between. Germline loops: CDR1 MGHRA, CDR2 YSYEKL. This CDR3 is 15 amino acids long. Generated by immunoSEQ multiplex PCR, the TCRdb table keeps only in-frame clones and is missing some. The sample has some 18,000 clones, more than 65% seen once. Comments on this clone: Its antigen is not identified.

Isolating CD4+ and CD8+ cells involved positive magnetic bead selection on an AutoMACS. Their purity was then checked by flow cytometry. Study conclusions and caveats: The largest CD8+ clone made up over 20% of CD8+ cells in about an eighth of the 65 patients. Rheumatoid arthritis patients, but not healthy controls, exhibited increasing CD8+ clonality with age.

The specimen was CD8+ T cells sorted from blood. This clonotype was sampled from an adult with rheumatoid arthritis. The genes are TRBV4-1 and TRBJ2-3; perhaps TRBD2 as D (6 bases). CDR3 DNA: TGCGCCAGCAGCCAAGGGCTAGCGATTGGGGATACGCAGTATTTT. It yields the protein CASSQGLAIGDTQYF.